This T cell receptor beta chain was profiled in a study of blood T cell repertoires in COVID-19. Turning to the study itself: The samples span acute and convalescent COVID-19 from the United States, Italy and Spain. PBMCs, B-cell-depleted T cells, or T cells provided the cDNA or gDNA that made up the material.

With 0 bases removed from V and 0 bases from J, the gap between germline ends came to 12 bases. CDR1 and CDR2 (germline): LGHNA, YNFKEQ. This CDR3 spans 17 amino acids. Methods used by the authors: Amplified reference gene primers provided the basis for estimating nucleated cell counts. The repertoire was sequenced with immunoSEQ multiplex PCR; TCRdb's copy has only in-frame clones and lacks some. Clone size and the V and J calls come from that table; the DNA yielded D and trimming. The table has around 49,000 clones, 80% to 90% seen once. This clone was detected a few times. The source material was peripheral blood. The source of this sequence is a woman aged 60-75 years with acute or convalescent COVID-19. The rearrangement uses TRBV4-2 and TRBJ1-3; D call uncertain. The chain's CDR3 is CASSQDTDGNSGNTIYF. The CDR3 DNA is TGTGCCAGCAGCCAAGATACAGACGGCAACTCTGGAAACACCATATATTTT.